This T cell receptor (beta chain) comes out of a study of blood T cells in healthy people across ages. The CDR3 is 15 residues long. V shed 5 bases and J shed 3 bases, with 14 bases lying between them. The germline V gene encodes CDR1 SNHLY and CDR2 FYNNEI. Through a sample-barcoded 5' primer and a J-beta primer mix, a second PCR was run for 7 to 11 cycles. One entry per CDR3 protein, called by TCRdb with MiXCR from the 5' RACE reads. The sample includes approximately 810,000 distinct CDR3 sequences, around 26% of them seen just once. In this sample, this clonotype turned up a few times. The rearrangement uses TRBV2 and TRBJ1-5; a weak D match, TRBD1 (6 bases). The clonotype originates from a woman of 80 years or more in good health. Sample: blood. The CDR3 sequence is CASSLNRVLNQPQHF. The CDR3 DNA is TGTGCCAGCAGTCTAAACAGGGTACTCAATCAGCCCCAGCATTTT.